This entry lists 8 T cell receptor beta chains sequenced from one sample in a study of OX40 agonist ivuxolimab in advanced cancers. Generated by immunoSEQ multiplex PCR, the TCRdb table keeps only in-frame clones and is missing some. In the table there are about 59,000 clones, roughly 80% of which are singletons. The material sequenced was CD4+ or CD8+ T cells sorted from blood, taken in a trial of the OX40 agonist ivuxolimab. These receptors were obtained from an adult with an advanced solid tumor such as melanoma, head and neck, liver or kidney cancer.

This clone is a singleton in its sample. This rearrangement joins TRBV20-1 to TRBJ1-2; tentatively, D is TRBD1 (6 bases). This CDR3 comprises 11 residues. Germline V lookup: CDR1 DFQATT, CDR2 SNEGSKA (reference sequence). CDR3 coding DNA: TGCAGGCGGCGGGGGCCTGGTGGCTACACCTTC. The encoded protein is CRRRGPGGYTF.

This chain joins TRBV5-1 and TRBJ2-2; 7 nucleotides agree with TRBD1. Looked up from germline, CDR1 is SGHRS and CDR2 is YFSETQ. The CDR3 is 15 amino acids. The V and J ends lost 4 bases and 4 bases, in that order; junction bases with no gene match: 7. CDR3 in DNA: TGCGCCAGCAGCCGCTCGGACAGGCTCACCGGGGAGCTGTTTTTT. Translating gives CASSRSDRLTGELFF.

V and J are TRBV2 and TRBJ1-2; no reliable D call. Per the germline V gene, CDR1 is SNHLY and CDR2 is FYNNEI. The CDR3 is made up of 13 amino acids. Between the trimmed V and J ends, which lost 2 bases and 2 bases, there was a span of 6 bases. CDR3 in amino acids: CASSERQNYGYTF. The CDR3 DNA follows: TGTGCCAGCAGTGAAAGGCAAAACTATGGCTACACCTTC.

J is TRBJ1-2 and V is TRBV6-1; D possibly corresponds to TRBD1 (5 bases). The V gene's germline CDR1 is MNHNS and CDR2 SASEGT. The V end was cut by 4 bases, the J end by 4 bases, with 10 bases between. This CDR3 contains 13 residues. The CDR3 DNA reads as TGTGCCAGCAGTGGACAGTTTGGCTATGGCTACACCTTC. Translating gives CASSGQFGYGYTF.

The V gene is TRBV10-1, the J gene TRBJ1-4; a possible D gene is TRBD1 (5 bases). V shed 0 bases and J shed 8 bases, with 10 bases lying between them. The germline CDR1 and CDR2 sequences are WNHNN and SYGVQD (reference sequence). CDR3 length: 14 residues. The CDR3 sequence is CASSESAGIEKLFF. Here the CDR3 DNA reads TGCGCCAGCAGTGAGTCGGCAGGGATCGAAAAACTGTTTTTT.

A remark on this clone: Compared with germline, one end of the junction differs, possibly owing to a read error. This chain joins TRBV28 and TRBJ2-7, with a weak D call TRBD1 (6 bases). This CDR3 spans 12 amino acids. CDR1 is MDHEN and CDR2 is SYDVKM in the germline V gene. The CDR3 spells CAGSLGGYEQYF. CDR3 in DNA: TGTGCCGGCAGTTTAGGGGGTTACGAGCAGTACTTC.

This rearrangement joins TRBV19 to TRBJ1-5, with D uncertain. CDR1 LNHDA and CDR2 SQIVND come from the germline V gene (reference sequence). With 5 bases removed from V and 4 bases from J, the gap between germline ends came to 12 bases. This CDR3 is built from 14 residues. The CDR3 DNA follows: TGTGCCAGTAGTCGGCCAGGCCTAAATCAGCCCCAGCATTTT. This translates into CASSRPGLNQPQHF.

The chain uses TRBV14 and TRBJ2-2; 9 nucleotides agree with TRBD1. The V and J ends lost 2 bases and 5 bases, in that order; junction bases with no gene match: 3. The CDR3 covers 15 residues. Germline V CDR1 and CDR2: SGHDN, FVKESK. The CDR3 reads CASSQRQGVTGELFF. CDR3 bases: TGTGCCAGCAGCCAACGACAGGGGGTAACCGGGGAGCTGTTTTTT.